The clone carrying this T cell receptor (beta chain) was seen a few times. The data stem from a study of T-cell reconstitution after alpha-beta-depleted transplantation in children. Preparing the TCRbeta library involved the use of unique molecular identifiers. In TCRdb, the PCR reads were re-called with MiXCR into one record per CDR3 protein. The sample includes about 420,000 distinct CDR3 sequences, around 9.9% of them seen just once. The CDR3 covers 17 residues. V lost 5 bases and J 4 bases, leaving 26 bases between the germline ends. Germline V gene data show CDR1 as DFQATT and CDR2 as SNEGSKA (reference sequence).

The clonotype originates from a human donor who donated a stem cell graft to a child with acute myeloid leukemia. The source material was PBMCs from the stem cell graft donor, sampled from the stem cell graft. This chain connects TRBV20-1 to TRBJ2-5; possibly TRBD2 for D (6 bases). CDR3 residues: CSASTSGSGPWGETQYF. The CDR3 DNA follows: TGCAGTGCTTCTACCTCGGGGAGCGGGCCTTGGGGAGAGACCCAGTACTTC.